The clone carrying this T cell receptor beta chain was observed a handful of times. Antigen unknown. The sample belongs to a study of OX40 agonist ivuxolimab in advanced cancers. Whole-study context: Subjects had a mean age of around 60 years, with a range of 23 to 79; roughly 80% were male. Findings of the study overall: Circulating CD4+ and CD8+ T cells showed clonal expansion by week 6 at 0.1 to 3.0 mg/kg.

Patients with autoimmune history or systemic immunosuppression were excluded. With V trimmed by 3 bases and J by 5 bases, 7 bases remained unmatched. This CDR3 has 15 amino acids. Germline CDR1 and CDR2: SGDLS and YYNGEE. Profiled with immunoSEQ multiplex PCR; TCRdb holds only in-frame clones, not every one. The sample lists roughly 59,000 clones; about 91% were seen once. This chain joins TRBV9 and TRBJ1-1, with 10 bases lining up with TRBD1. The sample was CD4+ or CD8+ T cells sorted from blood, taken in a trial of the OX40 agonist ivuxolimab. The TCR originated in an adult with an advanced solid tumor such as melanoma, head and neck, liver or kidney cancer. CDR3 loop: CASSAGTGVGTEAFF. The CDR3 DNA is TGTGCCAGCAGCGCCGGGACAGGGGTGGGAACTGAAGCTTTCTTT.